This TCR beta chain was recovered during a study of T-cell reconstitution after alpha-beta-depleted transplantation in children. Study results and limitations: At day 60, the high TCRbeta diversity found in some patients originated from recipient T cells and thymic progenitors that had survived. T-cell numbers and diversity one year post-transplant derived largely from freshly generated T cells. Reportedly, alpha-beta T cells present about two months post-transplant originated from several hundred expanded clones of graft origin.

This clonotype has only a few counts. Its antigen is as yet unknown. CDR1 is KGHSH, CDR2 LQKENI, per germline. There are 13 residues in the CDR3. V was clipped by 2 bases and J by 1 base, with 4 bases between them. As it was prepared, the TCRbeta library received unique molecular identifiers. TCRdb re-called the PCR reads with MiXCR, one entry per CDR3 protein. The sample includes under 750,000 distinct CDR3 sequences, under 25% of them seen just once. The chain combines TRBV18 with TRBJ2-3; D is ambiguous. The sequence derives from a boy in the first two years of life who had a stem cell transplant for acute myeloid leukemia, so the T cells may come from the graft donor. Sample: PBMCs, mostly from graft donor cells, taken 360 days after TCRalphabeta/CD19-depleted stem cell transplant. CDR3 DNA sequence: TGTGCCAGCTCACCAAAGGGCACAGATACGCAGTATTTT. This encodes CASSPKGTDTQYF. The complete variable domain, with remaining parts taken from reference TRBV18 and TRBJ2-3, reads NAGVMQNPRHLVRRRGQEARLRCSPMKGHSHVYWYRQLPEEGLKFMVYLQKENIIDESGMPKERFSAEFPKEGPSILRIQQVVRGDSAAYFCASSPKGTDTQYFGPGTRLTVL.